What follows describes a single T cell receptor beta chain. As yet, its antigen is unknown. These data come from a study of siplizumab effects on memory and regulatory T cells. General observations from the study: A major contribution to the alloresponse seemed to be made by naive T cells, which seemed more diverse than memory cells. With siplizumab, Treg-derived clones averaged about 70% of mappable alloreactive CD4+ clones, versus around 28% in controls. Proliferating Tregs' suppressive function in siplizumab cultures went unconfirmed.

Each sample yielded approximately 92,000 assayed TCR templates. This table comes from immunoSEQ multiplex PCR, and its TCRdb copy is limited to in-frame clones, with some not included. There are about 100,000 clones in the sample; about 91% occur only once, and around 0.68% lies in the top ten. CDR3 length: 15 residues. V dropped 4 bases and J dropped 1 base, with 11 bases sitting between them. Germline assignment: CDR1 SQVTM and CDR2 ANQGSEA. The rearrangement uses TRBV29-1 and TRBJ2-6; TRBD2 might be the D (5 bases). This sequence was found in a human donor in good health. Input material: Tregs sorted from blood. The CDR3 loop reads CSVAGFRSGANVLTF. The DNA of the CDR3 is TGCAGCGTTGCGGGATTTCGGTCTGGGGCCAACGTCCTGACTTTC.